The 29 T cell receptor beta chains below all came from one sample that was sequenced in a study of shared clonotypes between healthy human individuals. The method was immunoSEQ multiplex PCR; TCRdb's version includes in-frame clones alone and lacks a portion of them. The data contain 2 million to 3 million clones, over 85% of them singletons. Sequenced: naive CD4+ T cells sorted from blood. Subset here: CD45RA+ positively selected. These receptors came from a man in his late teens or twenties in good health.

The J gene is TRBJ2-7, the V gene TRBV7-2; the match to TRBD1 covers 12 bases. With V trimmed by 5 bases and J by 5 bases, 7 bases remained unmatched. Germline CDR1 and CDR2: SGHTA and FQGNSA. The length of the CDR3 is 15 residues. CDR3 protein: CASSRDRGLWNEQYF. In DNA form, the CDR3 reads TGTGCCAGCAGCAGGGACAGGGGGCTTTGGAACGAGCAGTACTTC. Using reference TRBV7-2 and TRBJ2-7 for the parts outside the CDR3, the full variable domain is GAGVSQSPSNKVTEKGKDVELRCDPISGHTALYWYRQSLGQGLEFLIYFQGNSAPDKSGLPSDRFSAERTGGSVSTLTIQRTQQEDSAVYLCASSRDRGLWNEQYFGPGTRLTVT.

This chain uses TRBV18 with TRBJ2-7, with D uncertain. Germline V gives CDR1 KGHSH, CDR2 LQKENI. V lost 0 bases, J lost 5 bases, and 8 bases lay in between. The CDR3 runs to 13 residues. In DNA, the CDR3 is TGTGCCAGCTCACCACCCGGGTGGAACGAGCAGTACTTC. Its protein is CASSPPGWNEQYF.

This clone was seen only once. The V and J genes are TRBV28 and TRBJ1-2, with a possible D match to TRBD1 (6 bases). Trimming left V 4 bases short and J 5 bases short, with 17 bases between. This CDR3 has 15 amino acids. The germline V gene has CDR1 MDHEN and CDR2 SYDVKM. In DNA, the CDR3 is TGTGCCAGCAGTTACAGAGGCAGGGGAAAGTATGGCTACACCTTC. Residues: CASSYRGRGKYGYTF.

This rearrangement joins TRBV10-1 to TRBJ1-1; unclear D gene. With 6 bases removed from V and 6 bases from J, the gap between germline ends came to 17 bases. CDR3 length: 14 residues. Germline-derived CDR1 and CDR2 are WNHNN and SYGVQD (reference sequence). The CDR3 is CASRTQKPKAEAFF. The CDR3 DNA reads as TGCGCCAGCAGAACACAGAAACCGAAGGCTGAAGCTTTCTTT.

The chain recombines TRBV7-9 with TRBJ2-1; no reliable D call. Trimming took 8 bases from V and 7 from J, leaving 6 bases between them. Germline CDR1 is SEHNR and CDR2 is FQNEAQ (reference sequence). The CDR3 is 10 residues long. The CDR3 nucleotides read TGTGCCAGCCCCCAAAATGAGCAGTTCTTC. It specifies CASPQNEQFF.

The sample holds one count of this clone. This chain joins TRBV28 and TRBJ1-2; TRBD1 agrees at 7 bases. The CDR3 is 13 residues long. V dropped 6 bases and J dropped 8; count of bases not matched to a gene: 9. Germline CDR1 reads MDHEN; CDR2 reads SYDVKM. CDR3 loop: CASRVDRVEGYTF. CDR3 nucleotide sequence: TGTGCCAGCAGAGTTGACAGGGTAGAGGGCTACACCTTC.

Points on this clone: The sample contains more than one DNA sequence encoding this CDR3. The rearrangement joins TRBV10-3 to TRBJ2-1, with D unresolved. This CDR3 comprises 12 residues. CDR1 is ENHRY and CDR2 is SYGVKD in the germline V gene. V lost 3 bases and J 4 bases, leaving 4 bases between the germline ends. The CDR3 reads CAISEGYNEQFF. In DNA form, the CDR3 reads TGTGCCATCAGTGAAGGTTACAATGAGCAGTTCTTC.

A word on this clone: Other DNA sequences within the sample encode an identical CDR3. This sequence joins TRBV7-2 and TRBJ2-5; 11 bases agree with TRBD2. Unmatched junction bases numbered 0, after V lost 3 bases and J lost 3 bases. The CDR3 is made up of 14 amino acids. Germline CDR1 SGHTA, CDR2 FQGNSA. Here the CDR3 reads CASSLGLAEETQYF. The CDR3 DNA reads as TGTGCCAGCAGCTTGGGACTAGCGGAAGAGACCCAGTACTTC.

This clone has just one count. The J gene is TRBJ2-7, the V gene TRBV6-1, with TRBD1 matching over 11 bases. The CDR3 runs 14 residues. Per the germline V gene, CDR1 is MNHNS and CDR2 is SASEGT. The ends lost 6 bases at V and 4 bases at J; junction bases unmatched: 5. CDR3 sequence reads: CASRKDRGQYEQYF. In DNA, the CDR3 is TGTGCCAGCAGAAAGGACAGGGGGCAATACGAGCAGTACTTC.

V usage is TRBV28 and J usage is TRBJ2-7, with 9 nucleotides matching TRBD1. This CDR3 has 15 amino acids. With V trimmed by 5 bases and J by 5 bases, 10 bases remained unmatched. Germline V gene lookup returns CDR1 MDHEN and CDR2 SYDVKM. The CDR3 DNA follows: TGTGCCAGCAGTCCTCTGGGGACAGGGAAAAACGAGCAGTACTTC. Its translation: CASSPLGTGKNEQYF.

The rearrangement joins TRBV19 to TRBJ2-7; 7 bases map to TRBD2. CDR1 and CDR2 from the germline V gene are LNHDA and SQIVND (reference sequence). J lost 6 bases, V lost 1 base, and 9 bases had no gene match. This CDR3 spans 15 amino acids. The CDR3 loop reads CASSIGGSLISEQYF. The CDR3 DNA reads as TGTGCCAGTAGTATAGGCGGGAGTTTAATCAGCGAGCAGTACTTC.

The chain employs TRBV10-1 and TRBJ2-2; D is unclear. The germline V and J ends were trimmed by 3 bases and 3 bases, with 8 bases remaining between them. Germline V gene data show CDR1 as WNHNN and CDR2 as SYGVQD (reference sequence). The CDR3 is 14 residues long. This chain's CDR3 is CASSEVKDTGELFF. The CDR3 coding sequence is TGCGCCAGCAGTGAAGTGAAGGACACCGGGGAGCTGTTTTTT.

The table lists this clone with a count of one. The rearrangement joins TRBV6-5 to TRBJ2-3, with D uncertain. The CDR3 has 13 amino acids. The V and J ends lost 4 bases and 2 bases respectively, with 7 bases between them. Germline lookup yields CDR1 MNHEY and CDR2 SVGAGI. CDR3 bases: TGTGCCAGCAGTTGGCCACACACAGATACGCAGTATTTT. Protein product: CASSWPHTDTQYF.

The rearrangement links TRBV7-6 to TRBJ2-1; 9 bases are a match to TRBD2. Germline trimming cut 1 base from V and 6 bases from J; bases unmatched to any gene: 4. The germline CDR1 and CDR2 sequences are SGHVS and FNYEAQ. The CDR3 is made up of 15 amino acids. In DNA, the CDR3 is TGTGCCAGCAGCTTAGATCTAGCGGGGTTCAATGAGCAGTTCTTC. This sequence encodes CASSLDLAGFNEQFF.

The chain joins TRBV15 to TRBJ2-3; 9 nucleotides line up with TRBD1. CDR3 length: 17 amino acids. The V segment lost 6 bases and the J segment 0 bases; nucleotides outside the gene matches: 10. Germline V gene lookup returns CDR1 LNHNV and CDR2 YYDKDF (reference sequence). CDR3 nucleotide sequence: TGTGCCACCAGACCCGGGGACAGGGATGGGAGCACAGATACGCAGTATTTT. Translating it yields CATRPGDRDGSTDTQYF.

This clone came up once. The chain is built from TRBV5-6 and TRBJ2-7; D remains ambiguous. The germline gives CDR1 SGHDT, CDR2 YYEEEE. Trimming took off 3 bases at V and 6 bases at J, with 13 bases between the two ends. CDR3 length: 13 amino acids. Here the CDR3 DNA reads TGTGCCAGCAGCTCAGACAATGCTGCCGAGCAGTACTTC. It translates to CASSSDNAAEQYF.

V and J are TRBV12-5 and TRBJ1-1, with 7 bases that match TRBD1. V lost 0 bases to trimming and J lost 5 bases; unmatched junction nucleotides: 9. The CDR3 spans 16 residues. Germline values: CDR1 LGHNT, CDR2 FRNRAP. In DNA form, the CDR3 reads TGTGCTAGTGGTTTGGTACGAGAACAGGGGTGGACTGAAGCTTTCTTT. The encoded protein is CASGLVREQGWTEAFF.

This chain uses TRBV5-1 with TRBJ2-5, with 10 nucleotides matching TRBD2. Germline trimming cut 0 bases from V and 5 bases from J; bases unmatched to any gene: 16. The V gene's germline CDR1 is SGHRS and CDR2 YFSETQ. The CDR3 totals 19 residues. CDR3 in DNA: TGCGCCAGCAGCTTGGGGCTAGCGGGGGCAAGAGACTTTGGGGAGACCCAGTACTTC. Translating gives CASSLGLAGARDFGETQYF.

The genes are TRBV30 and TRBJ1-5; 9 bases agree with TRBD1. This CDR3 contains 14 residues. V lost 1 base to trimming and J lost 4 bases; unmatched junction nucleotides: 2. From germline, CDR1 is GTSNPN and CDR2 SVGIG (reference sequence). The CDR3 reads CAWSGDRENQPQHF. CDR3 bases: TGTGCCTGGAGTGGGGACAGGGAGAATCAGCCCCAGCATTTT.

The CDR3 sequence: CATSRRQGAIAFF. CDR3 coding DNA: TGTGCCACCAGCAGAAGACAGGGGGCGATAGCTTTCTTT. The rearrangement uses TRBV15 and TRBJ1-1; 10 nucleotides align to TRBD1. The CDR3 loop spans 13 amino acids. The germline gives CDR1 LNHNV, CDR2 YYDKDF (reference sequence). Trimming removed 2 bases from V and 10 bases from J; junction bases left unmatched: 4.

As concerns this clone: At one boundary the junction diverges from the germline segment, which might be a read error. The chain has TRBV6-1 and TRBJ1-6; D is uncertain. This CDR3 comprises 14 residues. CDR1 and CDR2 (germline): MNHNS, SASEGT. The CDR3 DNA reads as TGTGCCAGCAGTGAAGCGTTGAATAAATCACCCCTCCACTTT. Protein: CASSEALNKSPLHF.

CDR3 coding DNA: TGTGCCACCAGCAGAGGGACAGGGGGCAAAACTGAAGCTTTCTTT. This codes for CATSRGTGGKTEAFF. This rearrangement joins TRBV15 to TRBJ1-1, with TRBD1 matching over 11 bases. Germline loops: CDR1 LNHNV, CDR2 YYDKDF (reference sequence). Germline trimming cut 1 base from V and 5 bases from J; bases unmatched to any gene: 3. The CDR3 spans 15 residues.

J is TRBJ2-5 and V is TRBV7-2, with a weak D call TRBD2 (6 bases). Germline CDR1 and CDR2: SGHTA and FQGNSA. The CDR3 has 13 amino acids. V lost 5 bases and J lost 7, with 14 bases in between. The CDR3 DNA reads TGTGCCAGCAGCCGAACGGGGGTTGGGACCCAGTACTTC. Translation gives CASSRTGVGTQYF.

There are a few counts of this clone. The chain couples TRBV19 to TRBJ2-7, with D possibly being TRBD2 (6 bases). Trimming took off 4 bases at V and 1 base at J, with 14 bases between the two ends. CDR1 is LNHDA, CDR2 SQIVND, per germline (reference sequence). There are 15 residues in the CDR3. CDR3 protein: CASSRTGTASYEQYF. CDR3 nucleotide sequence: TGTGCCAGTAGTAGGACCGGGACTGCATCCTACGAGCAGTACTTC.

The CDR3 bases are TGTGCCTGGAGTGTACGAATGACCCTTAACACCGGGGAGCTGTTTTTT. Its translation: CAWSVRMTLNTGELFF. The chain joins TRBV30 to TRBJ2-2; D not certain. CDR1 GTSNPN and CDR2 SVGIG come from the germline V gene (reference sequence). With 0 bases removed from V and 2 bases from J, the gap between germline ends came to 13 bases. The CDR3 sequence is 16 residues long. The full variable domain, with the rest looked up from reference TRBV30 and TRBJ2-2, is SQTIHQWPATLVQPVGSPLSLECTVEGTSNPNLYWYRQAAGRGLQLLFYSVGIGQISSEVPQNLSASRPQDRQFILSSKKLLLSDSGFYLCAWSVRMTLNTGELFFGEGSRLTVL.

This chain joins TRBV5-5 and TRBJ2-3; a weak D match, TRBD1 (5 bases). The CDR3 sequence is 17 residues long. Trimming pared 4 bases from V and 1 base from J, leaving 19 bases between. Per the germline V gene, CDR1 is SGHKS and CDR2 is YYEKEE (reference sequence). The CDR3 reads CASSPLKQEHRTDTQYF. The CDR3 DNA sequence: TGTGCCAGCAGCCCGCTTAAACAGGAACATCGCACAGATACGCAGTATTTT.

This clone showed up just a few times. V gene TRBV5-1 combines with J gene TRBJ1-6; D might be TRBD1 (5 bases). Trimming shortened V by 3 bases and J by 13 bases, and 17 bases separated the two germline ends. Germline V gene sequence: CDR1 SGHRS, CDR2 YFSETQ. The CDR3 sequence is 14 residues long. CDR3 amino acids: CASSSTDSPDPLHF. The CDR3 nucleotides read TGCGCCAGCAGCTCTACTGACAGTCCCGATCCCCTCCACTTT. The full variable domain, completed using reference TRBV5-1 and TRBJ1-6, is KAGVTQTPRYLIKTRGQQVTLSCSPISGHRSVSWYQQTPGQGLQFLFEYFSETQRNKGNFPGRFSGRQFSNSRSEMNVSTLELGDSALYLCASSSTDSPDPLHFGNGTRLTVT.

The rearrangement joins TRBV6-6 to TRBJ1-5, with 10 nucleotides matching TRBD1. There are 15 residues in the CDR3. The V gene end was trimmed by 5 bases and the J gene end by 6 bases; junction bases not matched to a gene: 7. CDR1 is MNHNY, CDR2 SVGAGI, per germline (reference sequence). The CDR3 bases are TGTGCCAGCAGTCCCCCCGGACAGGGGGTTCAGCCCCAGCATTTT. The encoded protein is CASSPPGQGVQPQHF.

The chain employs TRBV19 and TRBJ1-1; D perhaps matches TRBD1 (5 bases). Trimming took off 2 bases at V and 1 base at J, with 14 bases between the two ends. The CDR3 consists of 16 residues. The V gene's germline CDR1 is LNHDA and CDR2 SQIVND (reference sequence). This chain's CDR3 is CASSITFLGENTEAFF. The CDR3 bases are TGTGCCAGTAGTATAACTTTTTTGGGGGAGAACACTGAAGCTTTCTTT.